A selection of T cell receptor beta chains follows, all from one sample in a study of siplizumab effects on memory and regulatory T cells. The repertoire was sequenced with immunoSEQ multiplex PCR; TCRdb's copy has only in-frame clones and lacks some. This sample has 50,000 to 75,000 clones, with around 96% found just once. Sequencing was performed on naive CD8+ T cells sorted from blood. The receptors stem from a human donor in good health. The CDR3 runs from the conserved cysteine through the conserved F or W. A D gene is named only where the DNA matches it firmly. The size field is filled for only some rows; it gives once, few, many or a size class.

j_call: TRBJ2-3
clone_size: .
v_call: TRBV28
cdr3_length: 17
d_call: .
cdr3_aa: CASSLMGGYSSPDTQYF
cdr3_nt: TGTGCCAGCAGTTTGATGGGGGGCTATTCTAGCCCAGATACGCAGTATTTT

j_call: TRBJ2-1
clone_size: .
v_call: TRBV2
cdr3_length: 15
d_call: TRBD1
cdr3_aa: CASSRPGTGDNEQFF
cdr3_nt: TGTGCCAGCAGTCGCCCCGGGACAGGGGACAATGAGCAGTTCTTC

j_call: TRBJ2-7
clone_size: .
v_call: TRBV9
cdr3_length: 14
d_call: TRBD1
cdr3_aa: CASSVGQGDYEQYF
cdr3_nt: TGTGCCAGCAGCGTAGGACAGGGGGACTACGAGCAGTACTTC

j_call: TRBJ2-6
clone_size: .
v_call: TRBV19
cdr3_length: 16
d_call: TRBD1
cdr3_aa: CASSMAGGSGANVLTF
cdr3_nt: TGTGCCAGTAGTATGGCAGGGGGCTCTGGGGCCAACGTCCTGACTTTC

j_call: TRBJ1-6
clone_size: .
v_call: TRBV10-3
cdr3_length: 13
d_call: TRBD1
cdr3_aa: CAIKGQGGSPLHF
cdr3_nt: TGTGCCATCAAGGGACAGGGTGGATCACCCCTCCACTTT

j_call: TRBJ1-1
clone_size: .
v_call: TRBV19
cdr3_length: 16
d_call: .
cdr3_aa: CASSIVTGHPNTEAFF
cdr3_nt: TGTGCCAGTAGTATAGTCACGGGACACCCGAACACTGAAGCTTTCTTT

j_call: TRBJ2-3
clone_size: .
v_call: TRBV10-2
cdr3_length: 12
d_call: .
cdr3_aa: CASSEGGDTQYF
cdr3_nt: TGCGCCAGCAGTGAGGGCGGGGATACGCAGTATTTT

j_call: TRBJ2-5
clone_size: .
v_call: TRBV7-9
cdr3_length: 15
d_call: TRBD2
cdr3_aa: CASSYWASGQETQYF
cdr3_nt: TGTGCCAGCAGCTATTGGGCTAGCGGTCAAGAGACCCAGTACTTC

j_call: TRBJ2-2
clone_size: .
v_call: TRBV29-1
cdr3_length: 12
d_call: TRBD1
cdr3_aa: CSARGQAGELFF
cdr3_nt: TGCAGCGCAAGGGGACAGGCCGGGGAGCTGTTTTTT

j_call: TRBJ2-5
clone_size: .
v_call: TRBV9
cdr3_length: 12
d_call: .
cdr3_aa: CASSEEGYPKYF
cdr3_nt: TGTGCCAGCAGCGAGGAGGGGTACCCAAAGTACTTC

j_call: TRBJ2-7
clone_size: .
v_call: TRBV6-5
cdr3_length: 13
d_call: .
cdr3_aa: CASRNRALSEQYF
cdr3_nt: TGTGCCAGCAGGAATAGGGCGCTCTCCGAGCAGTACTTC

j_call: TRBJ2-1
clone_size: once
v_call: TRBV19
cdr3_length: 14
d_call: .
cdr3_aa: CASSGTGSYNEQFF
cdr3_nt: TGTGCCAGTAGTGGGACTGGCTCCTACAATGAGCAGTTCTTC

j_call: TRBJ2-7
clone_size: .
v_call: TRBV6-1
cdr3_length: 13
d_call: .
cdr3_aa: CASSWASSYEQYF
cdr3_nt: TGTGCCAGCAGTTGGGCGAGCTCCTACGAGCAGTACTTC

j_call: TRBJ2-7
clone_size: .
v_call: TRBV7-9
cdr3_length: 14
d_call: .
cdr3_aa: CASSLAGAAYEQYF
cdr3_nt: TGTGCCAGCAGCTTGGCAGGGGCAGCCTACGAGCAGTACTTC

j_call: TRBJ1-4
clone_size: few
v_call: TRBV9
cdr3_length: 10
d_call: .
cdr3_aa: CASGNEKLFF
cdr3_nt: TGTGCCAGCGGGAATGAAAAACTGTTTTTT

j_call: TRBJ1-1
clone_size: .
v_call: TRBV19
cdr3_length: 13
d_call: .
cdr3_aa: CASSIETYTEAFF
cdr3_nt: TGTGCCAGTAGTATTGAGACCTACACTGAAGCTTTCTTT

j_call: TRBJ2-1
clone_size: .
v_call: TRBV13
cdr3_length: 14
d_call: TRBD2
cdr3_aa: CASSPGLAGEQQFF
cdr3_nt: TGTGCCAGCAGCCCGGGACTAGCGGGGGAACAGCAGTTCTTC

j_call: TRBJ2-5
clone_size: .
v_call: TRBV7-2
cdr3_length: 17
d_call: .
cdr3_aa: CASSSDPGNVLRETQYF
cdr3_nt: TGTGCCAGCAGTTCAGACCCAGGGAATGTGCTTCGAGAGACCCAGTACTTC

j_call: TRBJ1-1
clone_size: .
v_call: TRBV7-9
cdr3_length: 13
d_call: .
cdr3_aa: CASSTESNTEAFF
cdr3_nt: TGTGCCAGCAGCACCGAATCCAACACTGAAGCTTTCTTT

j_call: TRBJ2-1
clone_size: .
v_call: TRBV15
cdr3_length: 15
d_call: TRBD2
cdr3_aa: CATSSRTSGDNEQFF
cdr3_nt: TGTGCCACCAGCAGCAGGACTAGCGGGGACAATGAGCAGTTCTTC

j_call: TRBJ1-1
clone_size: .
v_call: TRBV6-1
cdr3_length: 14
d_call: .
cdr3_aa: CASSEPGLGTEAFF
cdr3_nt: TGTGCCAGCAGTGAGCCGGGACTCGGCACTGAAGCTTTCTTT

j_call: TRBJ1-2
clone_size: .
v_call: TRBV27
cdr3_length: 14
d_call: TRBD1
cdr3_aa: CASSAGQGMGGYTF
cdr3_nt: TGTGCCAGCAGTGCGGGACAGGGGATGGGTGGCTACACCTTC

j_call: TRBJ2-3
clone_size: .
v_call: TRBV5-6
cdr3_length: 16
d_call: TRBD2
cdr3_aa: CASSSWTSGSTDTQYF
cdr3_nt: TGTGCCAGCAGCTCATGGACTAGCGGAAGCACAGATACGCAGTATTTT

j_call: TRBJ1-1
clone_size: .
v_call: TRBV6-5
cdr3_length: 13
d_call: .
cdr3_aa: CASTWGGTTEAFF
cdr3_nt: TGTGCCAGCACCTGGGGGGGGACCACTGAAGCTTTCTTT

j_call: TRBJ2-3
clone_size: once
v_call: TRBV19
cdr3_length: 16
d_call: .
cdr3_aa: CASSIGGWEDTDTQYF
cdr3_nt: TGTGCCAGTAGTATAGGGGGCTGGGAAGACACAGATACGCAGTATTTT

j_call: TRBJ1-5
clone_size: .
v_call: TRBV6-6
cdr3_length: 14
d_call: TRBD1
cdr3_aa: CASSYAGQGQPQHF
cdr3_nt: TGTGCCAGCAGTTACGCGGGACAGGGGCAGCCCCAGCATTTT

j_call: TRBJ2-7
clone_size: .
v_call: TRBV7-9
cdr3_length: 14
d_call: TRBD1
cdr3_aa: CASSLDGTVYEQYF
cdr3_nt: TGTGCCAGCAGCTTAGACGGGACAGTCTACGAGCAGTACTTC

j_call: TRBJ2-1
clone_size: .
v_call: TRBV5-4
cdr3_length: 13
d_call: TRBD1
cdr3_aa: CASMVTGTDEQFF
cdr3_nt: TGTGCCAGCATGGTGACAGGGACCGATGAGCAGTTCTTC

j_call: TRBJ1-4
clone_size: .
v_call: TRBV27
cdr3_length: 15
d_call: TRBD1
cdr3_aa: CASSLLGTGNEKLFF
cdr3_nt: TGTGCCAGCAGTTTATTGGGGACAGGAAATGAAAAACTGTTTTTT

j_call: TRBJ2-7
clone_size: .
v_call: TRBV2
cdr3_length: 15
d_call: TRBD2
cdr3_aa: CASSESRLADYEQYF
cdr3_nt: TGTGCCAGCAGTGAGAGTAGGCTAGCGGATTACGAGCAGTACTTC

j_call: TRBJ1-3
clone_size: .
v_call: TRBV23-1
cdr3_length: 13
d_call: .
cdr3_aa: CASSQGGRSPIYF
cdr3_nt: TGCGCCAGCAGTCAAGGGGGGCGCTCGCCCATATATTTT

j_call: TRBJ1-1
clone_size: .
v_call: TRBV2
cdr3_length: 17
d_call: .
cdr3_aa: CASSEWGMNGANTEAFF
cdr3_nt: TGTGCCAGCAGTGAGTGGGGGATGAATGGCGCGAACACTGAAGCTTTCTTT

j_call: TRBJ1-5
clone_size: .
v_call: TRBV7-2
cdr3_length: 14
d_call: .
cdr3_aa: CASSLQGRYQPQHF
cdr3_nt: TGTGCCAGCAGCTTACAGGGGAGGTACCAGCCCCAGCATTTT

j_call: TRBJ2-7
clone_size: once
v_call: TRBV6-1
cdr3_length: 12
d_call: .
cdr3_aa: CASSGLSYEQYF
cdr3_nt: TGTGCCAGCAGTGGCCTCTCCTACGAGCAGTACTTC

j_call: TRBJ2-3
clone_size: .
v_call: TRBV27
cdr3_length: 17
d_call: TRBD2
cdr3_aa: CASSLESGGLPADTQYF
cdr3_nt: TGTGCCAGCAGTTTAGAGAGCGGGGGGCTTCCTGCAGATACGCAGTATTTT

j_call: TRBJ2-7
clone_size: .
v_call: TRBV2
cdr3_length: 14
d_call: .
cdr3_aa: CASSRGSTPYEQYF
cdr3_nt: TGTGCCAGCAGCCGCGGGTCCACCCCCTACGAGCAGTACTTC

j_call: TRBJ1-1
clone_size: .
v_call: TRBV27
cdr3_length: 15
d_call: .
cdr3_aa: CASSLSGALGTEAFF
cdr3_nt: TGTGCCAGCAGTTTATCGGGGGCTCTCGGCACTGAAGCTTTCTTT

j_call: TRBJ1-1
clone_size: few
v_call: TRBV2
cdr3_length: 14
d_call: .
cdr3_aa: CASNIKRGTTEAFF
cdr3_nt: TGTGCCAGCAACATCAAGAGGGGGACCACTGAAGCTTTCTTT

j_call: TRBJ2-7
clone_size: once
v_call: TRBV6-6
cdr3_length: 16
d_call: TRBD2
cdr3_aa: CASSYTQRGGSYEQYF
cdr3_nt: TGTGCCAGCAGTTACACACAGCGGGGGGGCTCCTACGAGCAGTACTTC

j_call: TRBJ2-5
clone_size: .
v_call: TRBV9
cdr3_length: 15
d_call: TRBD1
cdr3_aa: CASSFRDRVGETQYF
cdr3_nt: TGTGCCAGCAGCTTCCGGGACAGGGTGGGCGAGACCCAGTACTTC

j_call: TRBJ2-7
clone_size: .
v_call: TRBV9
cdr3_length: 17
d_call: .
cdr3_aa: CASSDDRGGGLEYEQYF
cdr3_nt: TGTGCCAGCAGTGATGACAGGGGAGGGGGGCTTGAATACGAGCAGTACTTC

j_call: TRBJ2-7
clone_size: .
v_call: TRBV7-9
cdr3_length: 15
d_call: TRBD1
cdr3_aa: CASSDTGTAPYEQYF
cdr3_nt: TGTGCCAGCAGCGATACCGGGACAGCACCTTACGAGCAGTACTTC

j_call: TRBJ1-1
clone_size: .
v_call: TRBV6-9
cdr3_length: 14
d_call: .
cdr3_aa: CASSYAGGGTEAFF
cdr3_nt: TGTGCCAGCAGTTACGCTGGGGGAGGCACTGAAGCTTTCTTT

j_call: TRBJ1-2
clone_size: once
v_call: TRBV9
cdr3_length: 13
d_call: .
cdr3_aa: CASSGYGGGGYTF
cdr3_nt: TGTGCCAGCAGCGGATATGGAGGTGGGGGCTACACCTTC

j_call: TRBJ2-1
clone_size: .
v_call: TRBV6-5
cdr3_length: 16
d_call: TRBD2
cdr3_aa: CASSYTSGASYNEQFF
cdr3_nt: TGTGCCAGCAGTTACACGAGCGGGGCTTCCTACAATGAGCAGTTCTTC

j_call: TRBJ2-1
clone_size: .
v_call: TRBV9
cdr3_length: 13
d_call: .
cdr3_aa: CASSSSSYNEQFF
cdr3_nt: TGTGCCAGCAGCTCGAGCTCCTACAATGAGCAGTTCTTC

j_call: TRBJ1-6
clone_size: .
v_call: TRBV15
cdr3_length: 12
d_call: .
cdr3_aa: CATSSGTSPLHF
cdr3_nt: TGTGCCACCAGCTCCGGGACCTCACCCCTCCACTTT

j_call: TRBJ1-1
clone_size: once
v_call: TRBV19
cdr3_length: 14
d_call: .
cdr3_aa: CASSMDSRVTEAFF
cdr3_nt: TGTGCCAGTAGTATGGATTCTCGGGTTACTGAAGCTTTCTTT

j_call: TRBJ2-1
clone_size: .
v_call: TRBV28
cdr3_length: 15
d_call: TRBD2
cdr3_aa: CASSPGTIAYNEQFF
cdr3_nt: TGTGCCAGCAGTCCAGGGACTATCGCCTACAATGAGCAGTTCTTC

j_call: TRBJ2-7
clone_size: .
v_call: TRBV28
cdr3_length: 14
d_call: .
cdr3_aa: CASTSGLLSYEQYF
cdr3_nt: TGTGCCAGCACTTCGGGACTCCTCTCCTACGAGCAGTACTTC

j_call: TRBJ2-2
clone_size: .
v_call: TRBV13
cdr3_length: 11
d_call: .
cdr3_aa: CASSFGGELFF
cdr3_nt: TGTGCCAGCAGCTTTGGCGGGGAGCTGTTTTTT